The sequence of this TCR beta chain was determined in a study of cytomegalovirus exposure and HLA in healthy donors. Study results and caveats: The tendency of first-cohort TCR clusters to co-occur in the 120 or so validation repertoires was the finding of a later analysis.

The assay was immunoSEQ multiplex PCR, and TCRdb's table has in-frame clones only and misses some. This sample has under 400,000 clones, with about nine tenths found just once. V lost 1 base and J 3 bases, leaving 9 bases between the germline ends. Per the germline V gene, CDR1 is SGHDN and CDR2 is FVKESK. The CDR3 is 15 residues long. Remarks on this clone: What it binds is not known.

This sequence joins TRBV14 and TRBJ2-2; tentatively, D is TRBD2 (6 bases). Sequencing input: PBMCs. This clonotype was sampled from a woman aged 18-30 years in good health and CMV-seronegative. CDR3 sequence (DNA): TGTGCCAGCAGCCAAGGGACTACCTACACCGGGGAGCTGTTTTTT. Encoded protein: CASSQGTTYTGELFF.